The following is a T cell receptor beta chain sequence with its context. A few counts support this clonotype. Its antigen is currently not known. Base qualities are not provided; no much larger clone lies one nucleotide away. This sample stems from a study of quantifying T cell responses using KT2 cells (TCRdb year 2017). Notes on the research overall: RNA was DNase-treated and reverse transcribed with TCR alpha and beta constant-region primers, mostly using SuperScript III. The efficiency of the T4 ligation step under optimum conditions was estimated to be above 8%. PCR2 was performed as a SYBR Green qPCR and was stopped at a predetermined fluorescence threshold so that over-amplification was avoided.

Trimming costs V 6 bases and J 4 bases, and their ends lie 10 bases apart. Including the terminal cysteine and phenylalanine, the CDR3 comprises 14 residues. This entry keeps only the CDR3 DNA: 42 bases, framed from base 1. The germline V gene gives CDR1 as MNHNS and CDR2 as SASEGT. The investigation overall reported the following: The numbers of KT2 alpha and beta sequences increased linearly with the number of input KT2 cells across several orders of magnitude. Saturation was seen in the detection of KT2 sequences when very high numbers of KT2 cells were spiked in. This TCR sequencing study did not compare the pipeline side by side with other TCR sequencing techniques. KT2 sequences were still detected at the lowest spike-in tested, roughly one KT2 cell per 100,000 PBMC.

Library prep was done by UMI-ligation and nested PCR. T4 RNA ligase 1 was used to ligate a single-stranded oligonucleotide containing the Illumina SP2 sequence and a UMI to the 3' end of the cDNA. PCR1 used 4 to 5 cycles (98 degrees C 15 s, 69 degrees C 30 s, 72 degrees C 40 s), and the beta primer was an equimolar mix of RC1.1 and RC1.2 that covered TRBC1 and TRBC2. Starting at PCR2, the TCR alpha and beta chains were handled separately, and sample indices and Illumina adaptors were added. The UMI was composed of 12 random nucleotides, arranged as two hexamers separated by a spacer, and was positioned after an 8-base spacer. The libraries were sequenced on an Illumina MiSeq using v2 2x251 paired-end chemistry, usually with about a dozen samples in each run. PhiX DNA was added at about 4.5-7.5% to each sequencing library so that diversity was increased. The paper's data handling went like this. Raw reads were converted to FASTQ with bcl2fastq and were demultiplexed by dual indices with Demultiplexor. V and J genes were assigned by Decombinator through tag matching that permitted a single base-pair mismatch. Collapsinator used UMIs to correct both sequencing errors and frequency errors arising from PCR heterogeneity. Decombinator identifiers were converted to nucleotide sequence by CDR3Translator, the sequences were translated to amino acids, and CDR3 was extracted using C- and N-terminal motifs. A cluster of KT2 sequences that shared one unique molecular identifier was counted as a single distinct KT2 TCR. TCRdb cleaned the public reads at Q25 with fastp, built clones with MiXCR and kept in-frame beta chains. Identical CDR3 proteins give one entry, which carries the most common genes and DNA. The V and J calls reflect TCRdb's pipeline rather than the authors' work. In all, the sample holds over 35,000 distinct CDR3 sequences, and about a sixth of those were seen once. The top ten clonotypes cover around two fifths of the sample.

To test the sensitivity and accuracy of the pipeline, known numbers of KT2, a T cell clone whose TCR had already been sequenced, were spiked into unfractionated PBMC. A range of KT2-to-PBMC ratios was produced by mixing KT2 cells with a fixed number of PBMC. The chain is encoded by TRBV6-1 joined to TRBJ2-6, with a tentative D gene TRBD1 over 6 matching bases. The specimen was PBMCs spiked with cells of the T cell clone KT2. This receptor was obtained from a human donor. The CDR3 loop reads CASRSTGGANVLTF. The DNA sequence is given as TGTGCCAGCAGGTCCACAGGGGGGGCCAACGTCCTGACTTTC.